This T cell receptor (beta chain) originates from a study of cytomegalovirus exposure and HLA in healthy donors. With 60 Vbeta and 13 Jbeta primers, the PCR was carried out. Sequencing was performed with immunoSEQ multiplex PCR; in TCRdb, only in-frame clones are kept and a portion is missing. The sample lists fewer than 200,000 clones, approximately 80% occurring once. On this clone itself: This CDR3 is also generated by other DNA sequences in the sample.

The sequence was collected from a woman aged 18-29 years in good health and CMV-seronegative. What was sequenced was PBMCs.

CDR3 DNA: TGTGCCAGCTCACCCCAGAGGGCAGATACGCAGTATTTT. Its protein is CASSPQRADTQYF. This chain connects TRBV18 to TRBJ2-3; tentative D call: TRBD2 (5 bases). V lost 3 bases and J lost 4, with 8 bases in between. The CDR3 has 13 residues. Germline V gene sequence: CDR1 KGHSH, CDR2 LQKENI.